This passage covers 22 T cell receptor beta chains from one sample sequenced in a study of technical replicates of blood from several donors. Clones were read by immunoSEQ multiplex PCR, and TCRdb kept only the in-frame ones, dropping some. This sample has over 85,000 clones, with roughly 93% found just once. The sample consisted of T cells isolated from PBMCs. These receptors originate from a human donor in good health.

This clone came up once. The rearrangement uses TRBV2 and TRBJ1-1; tentative D call: TRBD1 (6 bases). Germline lookup yields CDR1 SNHLY and CDR2 FYNNEI. V gave up 7 bases and J gave up 4 bases, with 7 bases separating them. The CDR3 runs 11 residues. In nucleotides, the CDR3 is TGTGCCAGCACAGGGGCCACTGAAGCTTTCTTT. Amino acids: CASTGATEAFF.

This clone was picked up one time. The chain is built from TRBV11-2 and TRBJ2-2; perhaps TRBD2 as D (5 bases). The V gene's germline CDR1 is SGHAT and CDR2 FQNNGV. CDR3 length equals 16 residues. Trimming shortened V by 4 bases and J by 0 bases, and 12 bases separated the two germline ends. Here the CDR3 reads CASSSFRRPNTGELFF. The CDR3 DNA follows: TGTGCCAGCAGCTCCTTTCGGAGGCCGAACACCGGGGAGCTGTTTTTT.

The gene calls are TRBV4-1 and TRBJ1-4; D is perhaps TRBD1 (6 bases). The germline V and J ends were trimmed by 2 bases and 5 bases, with 18 bases remaining between them. The CDR3 spans 17 residues. Germline V lookup: CDR1 MGHRA, CDR2 YSYEKL. Here the CDR3 reads CASSQPIRGAMNEKLFF. CDR3 coding DNA: TGCGCCAGCAGCCAACCGATACGGGGGGCGATGAATGAAAAACTGTTTTTT.

The CDR3 coding sequence is TGTGCCAGTAGTATCGTGCGGGATTGGACCGGGGAGCTGTTTTTT. It codes for CASSIVRDWTGELFF. The V gene is TRBV19, the J gene TRBJ2-2; perhaps TRBD2 as D (6 bases). The CDR3 is made up of 15 amino acids. V shed 3 bases and J shed 5 bases, with 13 bases lying between them. CDR1 is LNHDA, CDR2 SQIVND, per germline (reference sequence).

J is TRBJ2-1 and V is TRBV6-5; tentative D call: TRBD2 (6 bases). The CDR3 sequence is 15 residues long. The germline CDR1 and CDR2 sequences are MNHEY and SVGAGI. V was cut by 2 bases and J by 4 bases, with 12 bases left in between. The CDR3 bases are TGTGCCAGCAGTTACGGAGGGAGGCCTTACAATGAGCAGTTCTTC. It translates to CASSYGGRPYNEQFF.

V is TRBV2 and J is TRBJ2-7, with unresolved D. CDR1 is SNHLY, CDR2 FYNNEI, per germline. V was clipped by 2 bases and J by 6 bases, with 5 bases between them. The CDR3 loop spans 11 amino acids. Written as DNA, the CDR3 is TGTGCCAGCAGTGAATTACTCGAGCAGTACTTC. Its protein product is CASSELLEQYF.

The chain links TRBV11-2 to TRBJ2-1; TRBD2 agrees at 9 bases. The CDR3 has 15 amino acids. V was clipped by 7 bases and J by 3 bases; unmatched bases: 7. Germline V gives CDR1 SGHAT, CDR2 FQNNGV. In DNA form, the CDR3 reads TGTGCCAGCAAGGAGGCGGGGGGGATCTACAATGAGCAGTTCTTC. It specifies CASKEAGGIYNEQFF.

This clone was observed a single time. The chain joins TRBV14 to TRBJ1-5, with 8 bases lining up with TRBD1. V dropped 6 bases and J dropped 2; count of bases not matched to a gene: 9. Germline V gene data show CDR1 as SGHDN and CDR2 as FVKESK. This CDR3 spans 16 amino acids. The CDR3 DNA follows: TGTGCCAGCAGGGGCTATCTGACAGGGGGCAATCAGCCCCAGCATTTT. It translates to CASRGYLTGGNQPQHF.

This clone was recorded only once. The CDR3 coding sequence is TGTGCCAGCAGCTCGGGAGGTACGACGGGGGGGCAGTTCTTC. As protein: CASSSGGTTGGQFF. The rearrangement joins TRBV11-3 to TRBJ2-1; 7 bases match TRBD2. The ends lost 4 bases at V and 12 bases at J; junction bases unmatched: 12. Germline V CDR1 and CDR2: SGHNT, YENEEA. The CDR3 loop spans 14 amino acids.

This chain joins TRBV5-1 and TRBJ1-4, with D unclear. CDR1 is SGHRS and CDR2 is YFSETQ in the germline V gene. V lost 2 bases to trimming and J lost 1 base, with 12 bases between them. This CDR3 comprises 16 residues. CDR3 amino acids: CASSFGWVGTNEKLFF. As DNA, the CDR3 is TGCGCCAGCAGCTTCGGGTGGGTTGGAACTAATGAAAAACTGTTTTTT.

This clone was seen only once. The genes are TRBV7-8 and TRBJ1-2; 7 bases align to TRBD1. The CDR3 totals 17 residues. Germline V gives CDR1 SGHVS, CDR2 FQNEAQ. J was trimmed by 4 bases and V by 5 bases; bases with no gene match: 16. DNA for the CDR3: TGTGCCAGCAGCCCCTGGACAGGCCAAGGGGACGGCTATGGCTACACCTTC. This translates into CASSPWTGQGDGYGYTF.

The gene calls are TRBV5-1 and TRBJ1-2; 11 bases are shared with TRBD1. Germline CDR1 SGHRS, CDR2 YFSETQ. This CDR3 is built from 15 residues. Unmatched junction bases numbered 3, after V lost 0 bases and J lost 5 bases. The CDR3 protein is CASSLAGTGGYGYTF. In nucleotides, the CDR3 is TGCGCCAGCAGCTTGGCCGGGACAGGGGGATATGGCTACACCTTC.

The rearrangement links TRBV30 to TRBJ1-2, with 10 positions matching TRBD1. CDR3 length: 16 residues. V lost 5 bases, J lost 7 bases, and 16 bases stayed unmatched. Germline V gives CDR1 GTSNPN, CDR2 SVGIG (reference sequence). CDR3 sequence reads: CAWGTLQDRGKGGYTF. For the CDR3, the DNA is TGTGCCTGGGGGACATTGCAGGACAGGGGGAAGGGTGGCTACACCTTC.

V is TRBV6-5 and J is TRBJ1-4, with unresolved D. Trimming removed 2 bases at V and 10 bases at J, with 14 bases between. Germline lookup yields CDR1 MNHEY and CDR2 SVGAGI. The CDR3 runs 14 residues. CDR3 DNA: TGTGCCAGCAGTTACGGTAGAGGTGAGGGAAAACTGTTTTTT. Encoded protein: CASSYGRGEGKLFF.

V usage is TRBV6-6 and J usage is TRBJ1-2; the D is unclear. Trimming stripped 6 bases from V and 2 bases from J, with 10 bases between. The CDR3 runs 13 residues. Per the germline V gene, CDR1 is MNHNY and CDR2 is SVGAGI (reference sequence). The chain's CDR3 is CASRTPSNYGYTF. The CDR3 region has the DNA TGTGCCAGCAGAACACCATCGAACTATGGCTACACCTTC.

This chain links TRBV7-9 with TRBJ1-3; D uncertain. Between the trimmed V and J ends, which lost 1 base and 4 bases, there was a span of 2 bases. From germline, CDR1 is SEHNR and CDR2 FQNEAQ (reference sequence). The CDR3 spans 12 residues. The CDR3 nucleotides read TGTGCCAGCAGCTTAGTAGGAAACACCATATATTTT. Its protein product is CASSLVGNTIYF. Full variable domain (remainder filled in from reference TRBV7-9 and TRBJ1-3): DTGVSQNPRHKITKRGQNVTFRCDPISEHNRLYWYRQTLGQGPEFLTYFQNEAQLEKSRLLSDRFSAERPKGSFSTLEIQRTEQGDSAMYLCASSLVGNTIYFGEGSWLTVV.

The chain couples TRBV30 to TRBJ1-2; possible D gene TRBD1, 5 bases. Germline assignment: CDR1 GTSNPN and CDR2 SVGIG (reference sequence). This CDR3 is 11 amino acids long. Trimming shortened V by 8 bases and J by 7 bases, and 14 bases separated the two germline ends. CDR3: CATYGGGGYTF. The CDR3, as DNA: TGTGCCACTTACGGGGGAGGTGGCTACACCTTC. The full variable domain, its missing parts supplied by reference TRBV30 and TRBJ1-2, is SQTIHQWPATLVQPVGSPLSLECTVEGTSNPNLYWYRQAAGRGLQLLFYSVGIGQISSEVPQNLSASRPQDRQFILSSKKLLLSDSGFYLCATYGGGGYTFGSGTRLTVV.

This chain connects TRBV19 to TRBJ2-1; TRBD1 matches 9 bases. The germline gives CDR1 LNHDA, CDR2 SQIVND (reference sequence). The V and J ends lost 4 bases and 14 bases, in that order; junction bases with no gene match: 15. The CDR3 covers 15 residues. CDR3 protein: CASSNGQGMSGREFF. The CDR3, as DNA: TGTGCCAGTAGTAACGGACAGGGGATGTCTGGGCGGGAGTTCTTC.

The V call is TRBV4-2, the J call TRBJ2-6; the D gene is possibly TRBD1 (5 bases). Trimming left V 1 base short and J 0 bases short, with 13 bases between. Germline assignment: CDR1 LGHNA and CDR2 YNFKEQ. The CDR3 covers 18 residues. The CDR3: CASSQGREIGSGANVLTF. Written as DNA, the CDR3 is TGTGCCAGCAGCCAAGGCAGGGAAATTGGCTCTGGGGCCAACGTCCTGACTTTC.

The CDR3 region has the DNA TGTGCCAGCAGCCAAACGGGACAGGGGGCGGATGGCTACACCTTC. Translation gives CASSQTGQGADGYTF. The chain combines TRBV4-2 with TRBJ1-2; 12 nucleotides align to TRBD1. This CDR3 region has 15 residues. Germline V gives CDR1 LGHNA, CDR2 YNFKEQ. J was trimmed by 6 bases and V by 2 bases; bases with no gene match: 4.

The genes are TRBV5-4 and TRBJ2-2; a possible D gene is TRBD1 (5 bases). Germline CDR1 SGHNT, CDR2 YYREEE (reference sequence). The CDR3 extends over 17 amino acids. V was trimmed by 2 bases and J by 3 bases, leaving 17 bases between them. DNA of the CDR3: TGTGCCAGCAGCTTACTTCTTTCAGGGAAAGACACCGGGGAGCTGTTTTTT. Its translation is CASSLLLSGKDTGELFF.

This sequence joins TRBV2 and TRBJ1-5, with 7 bases that match TRBD1. The CDR3 contains 15 residues. V shed 2 bases and J 7 bases; nucleotides not matched to a gene: 8. Germline V lookup: CDR1 SNHLY, CDR2 FYNNEI. CDR3 amino acids: CASSEQQGNRQPQHF. Written as DNA, the CDR3 is TGTGCCAGCAGTGAACAACAGGGGAATAGGCAGCCCCAGCATTTT.